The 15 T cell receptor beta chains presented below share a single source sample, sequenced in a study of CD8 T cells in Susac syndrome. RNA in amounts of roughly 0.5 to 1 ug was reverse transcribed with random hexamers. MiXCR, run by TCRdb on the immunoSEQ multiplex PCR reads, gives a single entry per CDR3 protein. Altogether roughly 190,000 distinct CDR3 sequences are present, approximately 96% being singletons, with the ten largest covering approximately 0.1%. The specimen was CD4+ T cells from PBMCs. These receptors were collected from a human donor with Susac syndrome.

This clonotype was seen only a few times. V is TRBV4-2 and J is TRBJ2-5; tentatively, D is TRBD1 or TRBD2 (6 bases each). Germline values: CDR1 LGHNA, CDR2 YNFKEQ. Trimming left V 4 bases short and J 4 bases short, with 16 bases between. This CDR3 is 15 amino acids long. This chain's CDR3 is CASSPGGGPGETQYF. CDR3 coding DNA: TGTGCCAGCAGCCCCGGTGGGGGGCCGGGAGAGACCCAGTACTTC.

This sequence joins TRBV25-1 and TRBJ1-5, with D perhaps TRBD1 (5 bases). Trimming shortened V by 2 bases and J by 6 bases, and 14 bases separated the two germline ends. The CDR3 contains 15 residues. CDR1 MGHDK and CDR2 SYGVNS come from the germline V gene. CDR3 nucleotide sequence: TGTGCCAGCAGTGAAATCGGTCAGCAGGGTCAGCCCCAGCATTTT. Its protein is CASSEIGQQGQPQHF. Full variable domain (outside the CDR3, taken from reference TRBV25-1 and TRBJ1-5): EADIYQTPRYLVIGTGKKITLECSQTMGHDKMYWYQQDPGMELHLIHYSYGVNSTEKGDLSSESTVSRIRTEHFPLTLESARPSHTSQYLCASSEIGQQGQPQHFGDGTRLSIL.

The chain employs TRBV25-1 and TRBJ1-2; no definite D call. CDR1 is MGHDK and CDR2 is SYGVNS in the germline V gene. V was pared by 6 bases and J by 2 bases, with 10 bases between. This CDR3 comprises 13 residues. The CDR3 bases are TGTGCCAGCAGAACAAGAGACAACTATGGCTACACCTTC. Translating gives CASRTRDNYGYTF.

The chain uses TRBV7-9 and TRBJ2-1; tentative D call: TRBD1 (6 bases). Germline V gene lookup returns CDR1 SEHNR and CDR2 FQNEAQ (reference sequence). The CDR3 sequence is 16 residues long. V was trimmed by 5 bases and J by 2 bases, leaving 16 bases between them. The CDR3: CASSQIQGHPYNEQFF. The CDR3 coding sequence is TGTGCCAGCAGCCAAATACAGGGCCACCCCTACAATGAGCAGTTCTTC.

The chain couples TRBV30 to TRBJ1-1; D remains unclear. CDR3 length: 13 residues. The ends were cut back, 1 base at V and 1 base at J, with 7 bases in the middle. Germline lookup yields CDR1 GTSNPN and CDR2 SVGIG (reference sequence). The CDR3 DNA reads TGTGCCTGGAGTGGGGAGTGGAACACTGAAGCTTTCTTT. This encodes CAWSGEWNTEAFF.

The CDR3 sequence: CASSQTGGTFSYNEQFF. The CDR3 DNA sequence: TGCGCCAGCAGCCAAACCGGGGGGACTTTCTCCTACAATGAGCAGTTCTTC. The chain employs TRBV4-3 and TRBJ2-1; 7 bases are a match to TRBD2. The CDR3 totals 17 residues. The V gene's germline CDR1 is LGHNA and CDR2 YSLEER. Trimming took 2 bases from V and 0 from J; bases not matched to a gene: 7.

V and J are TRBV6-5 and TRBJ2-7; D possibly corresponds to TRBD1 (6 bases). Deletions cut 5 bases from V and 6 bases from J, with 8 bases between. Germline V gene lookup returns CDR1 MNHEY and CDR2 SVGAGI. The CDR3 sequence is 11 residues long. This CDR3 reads CASSDRFEQYF. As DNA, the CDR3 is TGTGCCAGCAGTGACAGGTTCGAGCAGTACTTC.

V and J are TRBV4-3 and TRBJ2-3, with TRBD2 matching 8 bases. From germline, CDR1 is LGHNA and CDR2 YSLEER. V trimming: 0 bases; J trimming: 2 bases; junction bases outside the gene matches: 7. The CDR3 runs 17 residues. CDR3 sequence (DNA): TGCGCCAGCAGCCAAGATTTACTAGCGGCAATCACAGATACGCAGTATTTT. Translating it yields CASSQDLLAAITDTQYF.

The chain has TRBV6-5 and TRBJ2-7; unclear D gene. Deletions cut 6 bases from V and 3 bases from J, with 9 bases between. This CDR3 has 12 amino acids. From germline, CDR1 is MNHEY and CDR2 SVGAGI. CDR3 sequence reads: CASSPASYEQYF. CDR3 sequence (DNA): TGTGCCAGCAGCCCAGCCAGCTACGAGCAGTACTTC.

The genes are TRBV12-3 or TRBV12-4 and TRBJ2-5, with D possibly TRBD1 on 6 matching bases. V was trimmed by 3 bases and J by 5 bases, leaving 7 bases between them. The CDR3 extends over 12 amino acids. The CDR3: CASSFRGETQYF. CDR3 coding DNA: TGTGCCAGCAGTTTTAGGGGGGAGACCCAGTACTTC.

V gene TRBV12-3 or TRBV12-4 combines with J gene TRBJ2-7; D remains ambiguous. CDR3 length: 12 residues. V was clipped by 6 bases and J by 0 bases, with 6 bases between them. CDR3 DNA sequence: TGTGCCAGCAGCCCCACCTCCTACGAGCAGTACTTC. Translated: CASSPTSYEQYF.

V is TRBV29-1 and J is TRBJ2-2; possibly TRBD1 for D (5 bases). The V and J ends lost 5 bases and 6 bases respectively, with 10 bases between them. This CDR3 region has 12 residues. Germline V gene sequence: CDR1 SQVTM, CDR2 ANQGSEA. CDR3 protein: CSVYGASGELFF. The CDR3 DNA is TGCAGCGTTTATGGGGCGTCCGGGGAGCTGTTTTTT.

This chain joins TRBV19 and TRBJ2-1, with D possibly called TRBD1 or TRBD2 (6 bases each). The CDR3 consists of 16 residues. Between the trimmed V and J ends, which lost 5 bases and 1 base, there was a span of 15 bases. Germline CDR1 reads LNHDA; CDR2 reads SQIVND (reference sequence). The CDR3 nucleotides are TGTGCCAGTAGTCCCACAGGGAGGAGGTCCTACAATGAGCAGTTCTTC. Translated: CASSPTGRRSYNEQFF.

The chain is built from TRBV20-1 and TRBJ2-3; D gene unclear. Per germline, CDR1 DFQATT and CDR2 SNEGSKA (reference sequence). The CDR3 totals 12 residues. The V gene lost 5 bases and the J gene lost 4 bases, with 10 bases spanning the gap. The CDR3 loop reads CSALGVPDTQYF. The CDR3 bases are TGCAGTGCTCTTGGGGTCCCAGATACGCAGTATTTT.

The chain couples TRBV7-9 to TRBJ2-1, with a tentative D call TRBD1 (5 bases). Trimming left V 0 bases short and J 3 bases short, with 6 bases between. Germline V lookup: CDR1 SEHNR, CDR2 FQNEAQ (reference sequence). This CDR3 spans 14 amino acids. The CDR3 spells CASSLATVYNEQFF. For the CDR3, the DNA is TGTGCCAGCAGCTTAGCGACAGTCTACAATGAGCAGTTCTTC.